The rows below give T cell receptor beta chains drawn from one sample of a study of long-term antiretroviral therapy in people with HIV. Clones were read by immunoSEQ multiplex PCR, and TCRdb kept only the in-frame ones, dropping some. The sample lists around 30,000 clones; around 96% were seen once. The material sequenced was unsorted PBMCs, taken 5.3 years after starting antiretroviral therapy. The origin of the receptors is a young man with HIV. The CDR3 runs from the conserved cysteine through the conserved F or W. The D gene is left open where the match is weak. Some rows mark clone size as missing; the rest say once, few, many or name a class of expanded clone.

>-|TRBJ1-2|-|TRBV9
CASSVGSGTSYGYTF
TGTGCCAGCAGCGTAGGTTCCGGGACGTCCTATGGCTACACCTTC
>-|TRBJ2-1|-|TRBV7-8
CASSLDGYLNYNEQFF
TGTGCCAGCAGCTTAGACGGCTACCTTAACTACAATGAGCAGTTCTTC
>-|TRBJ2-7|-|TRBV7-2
CASSLVHEQYF
TGTGCCAGCAGCTTAGTCCACGAGCAGTACTTC
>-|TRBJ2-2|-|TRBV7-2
CASSPPTSLGELFF
TGTGCCAGCAGCCCCCCTACTAGCCTCGGGGAGCTGTTTTTT
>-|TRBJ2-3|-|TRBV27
CASSFLAAASTDTQYF
-
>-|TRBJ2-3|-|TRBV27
CASSPLGDTQYF
TGTGCCAGCAGTCCTCTCGGAGATACGCAGTATTTT
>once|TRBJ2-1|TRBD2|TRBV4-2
CASSQAPGGAYNEQFF
TGTGCCAGCAGCCAAGCGCCCGGGGGGGCCTACAATGAGCAGTTCTTC
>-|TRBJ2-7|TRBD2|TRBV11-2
CASSWTGGYEQYF
TGTGCCAGCAGCTGGACCGGGGGGTACGAGCAGTACTTC
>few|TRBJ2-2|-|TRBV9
CASSARGAGELFF
TGTGCCAGCAGCGCCAGAGGGGCCGGGGAGCTGTTTTTT
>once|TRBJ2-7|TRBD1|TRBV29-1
CSVEDSGTGPYEQYF
TGCAGCGTTGAAGATTCGGGGACAGGGCCCTACGAGCAGTACTTC
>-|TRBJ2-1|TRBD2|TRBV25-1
CASSELREPHDEQFF
TGTGCCAGCAGTGAACTGCGGGAGCCCCATGATGAGCAGTTCTTC
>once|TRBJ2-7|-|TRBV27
CASSGQNLPLYEQYF
TGTGCCAGCAGTGGACAAAACCTCCCACTTTACGAGCAGTACTTC
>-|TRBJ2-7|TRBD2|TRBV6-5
CASSYSPGRDEQYF
TGTGCCAGCAGTTACTCGCCAGGGAGGGACGAGCAGTACTTC
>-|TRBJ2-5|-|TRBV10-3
CAISERLQETQYF
TGTGCCATCAGTGAGAGGCTCCAAGAGACCCAGTACTTC
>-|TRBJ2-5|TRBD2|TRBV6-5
CASSYRLAGPETQYF
TGTGCCAGCAGTTACAGACTAGCTGGACCAGAGACCCAGTACTTC
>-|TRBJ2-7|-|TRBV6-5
CASSYAGIPYEQYF
TGTGCCAGCAGTTACGCAGGGATCCCCTACGAGCAGTACTTC
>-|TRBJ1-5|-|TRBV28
CASSLLIGRGDQPQHF
TGTGCCAGCAGTTTATTGATAGGCCGAGGTGATCAGCCCCAGCATTTT